This T cell receptor beta chain was captured in a study of PD-1 and CTLA-4 blockade in melanoma. Measured with immunoSEQ multiplex PCR; TCRdb has only the in-frame clones, and not every one. This table has around 12,000 clones, roughly 82% appearing once. In germline, CDR1 is SQVTM, CDR2 ANQGSEA. Trimming took 2 bases from V and 6 from J, leaving 1 base between them. The CDR3 loop spans 9 amino acids. This chain joins TRBV29-1 and TRBJ1-2; no clear D gene. The receptor was derived from a human donor with melanoma. The material was CD8+ T cells from peripheral blood, obtained from a patient given anti-PD-1 treatment. The CDR3 DNA reads TGCAGCGTTGAACATGGCTACACCTTC. Amino acids: CSVEHGYTF.